This T cell receptor beta chain was profiled in a study of blood T cell repertoires in COVID-19. Study-level background: Spain, Italy and the United States supplied samples that represented acute and convalescent COVID-19. In each case, the material was cDNA or gDNA derived from T cells, B-cell-depleted T cells, or PBMCs.

Libraries were prepared by immunoSEQ multiplex PCR; TCRdb keeps only in-frame clonotypes and omits some of them. The sample shows 100,000 to 130,000 clones, about 88% of them seen only once. Sequenced input: peripheral blood. The receptor's source is a human donor in a cohort sampled during active COVID-19.

The DNA of the CDR3 is TGTGCCAGCACCCCCTCGGAGGAGGGGCCAGCTGAAGCTTTCTTT. Protein product: CASTPSEEGPAEAFF. The chain couples TRBV28 to TRBJ1-1; D perhaps matches TRBD1 (5 bases). Trimming took off 7 bases at V and 6 bases at J, with 21 bases between the two ends. CDR1 is MDHEN and CDR2 is SYDVKM in the germline V gene. CDR3 length equals 15 residues.